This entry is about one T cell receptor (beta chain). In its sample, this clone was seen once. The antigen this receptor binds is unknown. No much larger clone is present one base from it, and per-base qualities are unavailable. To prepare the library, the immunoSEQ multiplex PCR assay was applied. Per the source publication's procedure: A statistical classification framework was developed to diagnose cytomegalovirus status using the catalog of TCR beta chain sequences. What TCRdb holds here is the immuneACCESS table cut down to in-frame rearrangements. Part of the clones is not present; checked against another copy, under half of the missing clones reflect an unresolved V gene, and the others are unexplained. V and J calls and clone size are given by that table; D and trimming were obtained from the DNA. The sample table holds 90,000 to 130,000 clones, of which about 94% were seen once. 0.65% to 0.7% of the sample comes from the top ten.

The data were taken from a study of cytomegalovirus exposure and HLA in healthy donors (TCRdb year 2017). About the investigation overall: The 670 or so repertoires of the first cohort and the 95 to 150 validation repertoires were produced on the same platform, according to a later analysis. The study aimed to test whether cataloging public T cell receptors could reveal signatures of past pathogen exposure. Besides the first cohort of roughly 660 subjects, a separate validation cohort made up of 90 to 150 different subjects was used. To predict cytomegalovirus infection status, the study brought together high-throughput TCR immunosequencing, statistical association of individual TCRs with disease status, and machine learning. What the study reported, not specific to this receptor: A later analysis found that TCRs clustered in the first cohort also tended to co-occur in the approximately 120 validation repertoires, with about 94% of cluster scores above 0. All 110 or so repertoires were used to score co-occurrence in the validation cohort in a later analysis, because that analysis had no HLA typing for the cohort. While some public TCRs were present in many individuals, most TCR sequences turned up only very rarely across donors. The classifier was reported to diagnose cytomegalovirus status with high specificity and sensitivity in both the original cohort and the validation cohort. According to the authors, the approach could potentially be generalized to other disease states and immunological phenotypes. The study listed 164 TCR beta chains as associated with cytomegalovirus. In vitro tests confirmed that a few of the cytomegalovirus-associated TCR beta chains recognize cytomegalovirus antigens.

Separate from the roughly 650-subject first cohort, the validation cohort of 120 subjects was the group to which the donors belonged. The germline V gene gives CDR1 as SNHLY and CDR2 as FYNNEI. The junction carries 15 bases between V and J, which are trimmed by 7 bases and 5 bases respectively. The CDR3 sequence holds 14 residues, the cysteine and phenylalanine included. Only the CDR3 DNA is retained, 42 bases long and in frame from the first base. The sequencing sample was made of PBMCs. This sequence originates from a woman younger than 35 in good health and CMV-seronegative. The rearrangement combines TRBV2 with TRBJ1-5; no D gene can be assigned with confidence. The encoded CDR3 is CASTLSAQYQPQHF. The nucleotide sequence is TGTGCCAGCACTCTGTCCGCGCAATATCAGCCCCAGCATTTT.